The 30 T cell receptor beta chains presented below share a single source sample, sequenced in a study of CD4 and CD8 cells across lung adenocarcinoma regions. Using its own MiXCR run on the PCR reads, TCRdb lists one record per CDR3 protein. The sample consists of 20,000 or so distinct CDR3 sequences, about 50% of them appearing once. Sequenced sample: CD8+ T cells from the margin of a lung tumor. These receptors were taken from a male donor with lung adenocarcinoma. The CD4 and CD8 labels of this study may be unreliable.

The CDR3 loop is CATSQGGRDTETQYF. The DNA of the CDR3 is TGCGCCACGAGCCAAGGGGGCCGGGACACAGAGACCCAGTATTTT. This chain links TRBV4-1 with TRBJ2-3, with 7 bases aligning to TRBD1. V gave up 10 bases and J gave up 12 bases; unmatched junction bases: 22. Germline V gene sequence: CDR1 MGHRA, CDR2 YSYEKL. This CDR3 contains 15 residues.

This chain joins TRBV27 and TRBJ1-2; TRBD1 agrees at 7 bases. This CDR3 is 15 amino acids long. V shed 3 bases, J shed 8 bases, and the junction held 12 bases outside the gene matches. The V gene's germline CDR1 is MNHEY and CDR2 SMNVEV (reference sequence). The CDR3 loop is CASSFLSTGDEGYTF. The CDR3 nucleotides read TGTGCCAGCAGTTTCCTTTCAACAGGGGATGAAGGCTACACCTTC.

This clonotype qualifies as medium-sized. V usage is TRBV7-2 and J usage is TRBJ2-5; no firm D call. V was clipped by 5 bases and J by 6 bases, with 13 bases between them. The CDR3 length is 13 residues. The germline V gene encodes CDR1 SGHTA and CDR2 FQGNSA. In DNA, the CDR3 is TGTGCCAGCAGCGCCCCCGGGTTGCAGACCCAGTACTTC. Translated, it gives CASSAPGLQTQYF.

This clonotype was seen at least ten times. This chain connects TRBV4-2 to TRBJ2-7; D is unclear. Deletions cut 0 bases from V and 2 bases from J, with 8 bases between. Germline CDR1 and CDR2: LGHNA and YNFKEQ. The CDR3 totals 14 residues. The DNA for the CDR3 is TGTGCCAGCAGCCAAGATCGGACCACCTACGAGCAGTACTTC. Protein sequence: CASSQDRTTYEQYF.

This clonotype was detected many times. This chain links TRBV6-9 with TRBJ2-3, with D possibly TRBD2 on 6 matching bases. Trimming removed 4 bases at V and 2 bases at J, with 19 bases between. Germline lookup yields CDR1 MNHGY and CDR2 SVAAGI. The CDR3 extends over 17 amino acids. The chain's CDR3 is CASSFIHLREITDTQYF. DNA for the CDR3: TGTGCCAGCAGTTTCATCCATCTGCGGGAAATCACAGATACGCAGTATTTT.

On this clonotype: An end of the junction differs from the germline gene, which may be a read error. The genes are TRBV30 and TRBJ1-1, with D tentatively TRBD1 (5 bases). The CDR3 has 10 residues. CDR1 and CDR2 from the germline V gene are GTSNPN and SVGIG (reference sequence). CDR3: CAWSPTTRGF. CDR3 bases: TGTGCCTGGAGCCCTACCACCCGGGGGTTT.

This clonotype appeared many times. The rearrangement uses TRBV30 and TRBJ2-1, with unresolved D. The CDR3 length is 14 residues. Germline V lookup: CDR1 GTSNPN, CDR2 SVGIG (reference sequence). V was clipped by 1 base and J by 3 bases, with 10 bases between them. The CDR3 protein is CAWSATAGYNEQFF. The CDR3 nucleotides are TGTGCCTGGAGTGCCACGGCAGGCTACAATGAGCAGTTCTTC.

The chain combines TRBV12-3 or TRBV12-4 with TRBJ2-3; 8 bases fit TRBD2. V was pared by 5 bases and J by 4 bases, with 5 bases of the junction left unmatched. This CDR3 has 14 residues. CDR3 nucleotides: TGTGCCAGCAGTCCAGGACTAGCATCAGATACGCAGTATTTT. Translation: CASSPGLASDTQYF.

At least ten counts were recorded for this clonotype. This chain joins TRBV6-1 and TRBJ1-2; TRBD1 is a possible D gene (6 bases). CDR3 length: 15 amino acids. Trimming took 7 bases from V and 4 from J, leaving 19 bases between them. Germline CDR1 and CDR2: MNHNS and SASEGT. CDR3 sequence (DNA): TGTGCCAGCATTCAAATAACAGGGTCGGGCTATGGCTACACCTTC. Translating it yields CASIQITGSGYGYTF.

CDR3 residues: CARGGRGQGARLWGETQYF. CDR3 sequence (DNA): TGTGCCAGGGGGGGGCGGGGGCAGGGGGCACGTCTGTGGGGCGAGACCCAGTACTTC. V is TRBV6-1 and J is TRBJ2-5; a weak D match, TRBD1 (8 bases). The germline CDR1 and CDR2 sequences are MNHNS and SASEGT. Trimming cost V 9 bases and J 5 bases, with 34 bases left between them. The CDR3 is made up of 19 amino acids.

The V gene is TRBV3-1, the J gene TRBJ1-4, with 8 bases that match TRBD1. The trim removed 4 bases at V and 8 bases at J, leaving 6 bases unmatched. Germline V lookup: CDR1 LGHDT, CDR2 YNNKEL (reference sequence). The CDR3 spans 14 residues. The CDR3 coding sequence is TGTGCCAGCAGCCCTCAGGGGGCGTGGGAAAAACTGTTTTTT. Protein: CASSPQGAWEKLFF.

This clonotype was recorded once. The genes are TRBV4-2 and TRBJ2-1; TRBD2 matches 10 bases. CDR3 length equals 15 residues. With V trimmed by 1 base and J by 5 bases, 2 bases remained unmatched. Germline-derived CDR1 and CDR2 are LGHNA and YNFKEQ. For the CDR3, the DNA is TGTGCCAGCAGCCAAGCCGGGACTAGCGACAATGAGCAGTTCTTC. Translation gives CASSQAGTSDNEQFF.

V usage is TRBV6-5 and J usage is TRBJ2-5; D unclear. The DNA end favors TRBJ2-7, so the J call may be wrong. The CDR3 is 14 residues long. Looked up from germline, CDR1 is MNHEY and CDR2 is SVGAGI. The CDR3 bases are TGTGCCAGCAGTTACTCGACGTTGGTTTACGAGCAGTACTTC. Translated, it gives CASSYSTLVYEQYF.

Details on this clonotype: A read error may account for a junction end that differs from germline. The chain links TRBV10-2 to TRBJ2-4; 8 bases fit TRBD2. CDR1 and CDR2 from the germline V gene are WSHSY and SAAADI. The CDR3 consists of 17 residues. The CDR3 bases are TGCGCCAGCAGTGACCCTACTAGCGGCCTTGCCAAAAACATCCAGTACTTC. It translates to CASSDPTSGLAKNIQYF.

Turning to this clonotype: An end of the junction differs from the germline gene, which may be a read error. This chain's CDR3 is CASGGGQGARLGGNALTF. CDR3 bases: TGTGCCAGCGGGGGGGGCCAGGGGGCACGCTTGGGGGGCAACGCCCTGACTTTC. This chain uses TRBV6-1 with TRBJ2-6; perhaps TRBD1 as D (8 bases). There are 18 residues in the CDR3. In germline, CDR1 is MNHNS, CDR2 SASEGT.

This clonotype was seen at least ten times. This sequence joins TRBV6-1 and TRBJ2-3; TRBD1 matches at 8 bases. The CDR3 consists of 12 residues. Per the germline V gene, CDR1 is MNHNS and CDR2 is SASEGT. With 6 bases clipped from V and 4 bases from J, the junction kept 0 bases outside the gene matches. CDR3 nucleotide sequence: TGTGCCAGCAGACAGGGGGCAGATACGCAGTATTTT. Translating gives CASRQGADTQYF.

The genes are TRBV6-5 and TRBJ2-1; TRBD1 or TRBD2 may be the D gene (6 bases each). The V end lost 4 bases, the J end lost 4 bases, and 14 bases lay between the germline ends. Germline V gives CDR1 MNHEY, CDR2 SVGAGI. The CDR3 is made up of 15 amino acids. CDR3 DNA sequence: TGTGCCAGCAGTTTAAAGGGGGGACGATACAATGAGCAGTTCTTC. Translated: CASSLKGGRYNEQFF.

The chain joins TRBV3-1 to TRBJ2-2; 12 bases map to TRBD2. Germline values: CDR1 LGHDT, CDR2 YNNKEL (reference sequence). V lost 0 bases, J lost 5 bases, and 4 bases stayed unmatched. The CDR3 covers 17 residues. The CDR3 nucleotides read TGTGCCAGCAGCCAAGAACTAGCGGGAGGAGGGACCGGGGAGCTGTTTTTT. Protein product: CASSQELAGGGTGELFF. Variable domain in full (rest from reference TRBV3-1 and TRBJ2-2): DTAVSQTPKYLVTQMGNDKSIKCEQNLGHDTMYWYKQDSKKFLKIMFSYNNKELIINETVPNRFSPKSPDKAHLNLHINSLELGDSAVYFCASSQELAGGGTGELFFGEGSRLTVL.

The CDR3 bases are TGCAGTGCTAGAGAGGGTTCTGGGGCCAACGTCCTGACTTTC. Translating it yields CSAREGSGANVLTF. J is TRBJ2-6 and V is TRBV20-1; the D is unclear. The CDR3 has 14 amino acids. Trimming took off 0 bases at V and 1 base at J, with 4 bases between the two ends. Germline CDR1 DFQATT, CDR2 SNEGSKA (reference sequence).

The V gene is TRBV6-5, the J gene TRBJ2-3; D remains ambiguous. CDR1 and CDR2 from the germline V gene are MNHEY and SVGAGI. This CDR3 has 13 residues. V lost 3 bases and J lost 10, with 14 bases in between. The CDR3 here is CASSYDADRPQYF. CDR3 nucleotide sequence: TGTGCCAGCAGTTATGACGCAGACCGCCCGCAGTATTTT.

About this clonotype: It may be a read error: a sequence one base away is much more abundant. This chain uses TRBV5-1 with TRBJ2-1; TRBD2 matches at 10 bases. Germline CDR1 and CDR2: SGHRS and YFSETQ. Unmatched junction bases numbered 16, after V lost 0 bases and J lost 13 bases. This CDR3 has 17 residues. The CDR3 region is CASSLAKLAGVRETQFF. The CDR3 bases are TGCGCCAGCAGCTTGGCCAAGCTAGCGGGAGTAAGAGAGACCCAGTTCTTC.

This chain joins TRBV10-3 and TRBJ1-3; tentative D call: TRBD1 (5 bases). The CDR3 is 14 amino acids. Trimming pared 4 bases from V and 4 bases from J, leaving 11 bases between. Germline CDR1 ENHRY, CDR2 SYGVKD. CDR3 DNA: TGTGCCATCAGTGTATCAGGGTACGGAAACACCATATATTTT. Translation gives CAISVSGYGNTIYF.

The V call is TRBV27, the J call TRBJ1-1; D possibly corresponds to TRBD1 (6 bases). This CDR3 contains 14 residues. The germline V gene has CDR1 MNHEY and CDR2 SMNVEV (reference sequence). V lost 4 bases to trimming and J lost 4 bases, with 13 bases between them. The chain's CDR3 is CASSWRGAGTEAFF. DNA of the CDR3: TGTGCCAGCAGTTGGAGGGGGGCGGGCACTGAAGCTTTCTTT.

The chain links TRBV30 to TRBJ1-2; the D is unclear. Germline assignment: CDR1 GTSNPN and CDR2 SVGIG (reference sequence). The CDR3 contains 14 residues. V shed 3 bases and J shed 0 bases, with 11 bases lying between them. Here the CDR3 DNA reads TGTGCCTGGAGATCCGGAGTAACTAACTATGGCTACACCTTC. Protein sequence: CAWRSGVTNYGYTF.

In this sample, this clonotype turned up many times. This chain links TRBV27 with TRBJ2-7; D is possibly TRBD1 or TRBD2 (5 bases each). This CDR3 is built from 12 residues. Deletions cut 3 bases from V and 6 bases from J, with 9 bases between. Per germline, CDR1 MNHEY and CDR2 SMNVEV (reference sequence). Here the CDR3 DNA reads TGTGCCAGCAGTTTTTCAGGGAGCGAGCAGTACTTC. Translating gives CASSFSGSEQYF.

Remarks on this clonotype: Germline is not matched at one junction end, which may reflect a read error. The chain links TRBV6-1 to TRBJ2-4; the match to TRBD2 covers 7 bases. This CDR3 region has 16 residues. Germline CDR1 MNHNS, CDR2 SASEGT. The CDR3 reads CASSPLGSGAKNTQYF. CDR3 DNA sequence: TGTGCCAGCAGCCCCCTGGGGAGCGGGGCCAAAAACACTCAGTACTTC.

The gene calls are TRBV6-5 and TRBJ2-5, with D perhaps TRBD1 or TRBD2 (6 bases each). This CDR3 spans 16 amino acids. Germline-derived CDR1 and CDR2 are MNHEY and SVGAGI. With 0 bases removed from V and 11 bases from J, the gap between germline ends came to 22 bases. The CDR3 DNA reads TGTGCCAGCAGTTACTCGTATCGGGGGCCGTACAATGAGCAGTACTTC. This sequence encodes CASSYSYRGPYNEQYF.

This clonotype was found many times. The chain uses TRBV7-2 and TRBJ1-2; perhaps TRBD1 as D (5 bases). Per germline, CDR1 SGHTA and CDR2 FQGNSA. V was shortened by 0 bases and J by 6 bases, with 11 bases between the two germline ends. The CDR3 runs to 14 residues. The CDR3 region is CASSLAGGWDGYTF. The CDR3 DNA reads as TGTGCCAGCAGCTTAGCGGGGGGGTGGGATGGCTACACCTTC.

This chain connects TRBV30 to TRBJ2-1, with D unresolved. The J call may be in error: the DNA end matches TRBJ2-7 better. The CDR3 sequence is 12 residues long. CDR1 is GTSNPN and CDR2 is SVGIG in the germline V gene (reference sequence). In DNA form, the CDR3 reads TGTGCCTGGAGTGACTGGGTCTACGAGCAGTACTTC. Its translation: CAWSDWVYEQYF.

This clonotype was counted between two and nine times. The chain couples TRBV10-1 to TRBJ2-1, with 7 bases matching TRBD1. The CDR3 totals 13 residues. The germline CDR1 and CDR2 sequences are WNHNN and SYGVQD (reference sequence). With 4 bases clipped from V and 7 bases from J, the junction kept 4 bases outside the gene matches. DNA of the CDR3: TGCGCCAGCAGTGCGGGACAGAGGAATGAGCAGTTCTTC. This gives the protein CASSAGQRNEQFF.